One and the same sample provided the 5 T cell receptor beta chains below, sequenced in a study of CD8+ T cells in alopecia areata. Extraction of RNA preceded its reverse transcription into cDNA, which served as the sequencing template. Clones were sequenced by immunoSEQ multiplex PCR, and TCRdb holds only the in-frame ones, with some missing. The data contain approximately 65,000 clones, 45% to 55% of them singletons. This specimen was CD8+ T cells sorted from blood, taken at week 0. These receptor sequences come from a human donor with alopecia areata.

The gene calls are TRBV9 and TRBJ2-5, with 13 bases matching TRBD2. The CDR3 contains 16 residues. V was pared by 4 bases and J by 5 bases, with 8 bases of the junction left unmatched. CDR1 and CDR2 from the germline V gene are SGDLS and YYNGEE. The CDR3 loop reads CASSSTGLAGLETQYF. CDR3 nucleotide sequence: TGTGCCAGCAGCTCGACGGGACTAGCGGGACTGGAGACCCAGTACTTC.

Only a few counts were recorded for this clone. The chain employs TRBV29-1 and TRBJ2-7, with TRBD2 identical over 11 bases. The CDR3 has 15 amino acids. Germline V gene lookup returns CDR1 SQVTM and CDR2 ANQGSEA. Trimming took 4 bases from V and 3 from J; bases not matched to a gene: 8. In DNA form, the CDR3 reads TGCAGCGTTGGGGGGGGACTAGCGGATTACTACGAGCAGTACTTC. Its translation is CSVGGGLADYYEQYF.

CDR3 DNA: TGTGCCTGGAGTGAGCGGGGCAATCAGCCCCAGCATTTT. It translates to CAWSERGNQPQHF. V gene TRBV30 combines with J gene TRBJ1-5; no definite D call. The germline CDR1 and CDR2 sequences are GTSNPN and SVGIG (reference sequence). CDR3 length: 13 amino acids. V was trimmed by 1 base and J by 2 bases, leaving 6 bases between them.

As regards this clone: This sequence may be a read error, since a much larger clone differs from it by one base. The V and J genes are TRBV6-4 and TRBJ1-1, with 7 bases aligning to TRBD1. Germline CDR1 reads MRHNA; CDR2 reads SNTAGT. The CDR3 extends over 12 amino acids. Unmatched junction bases numbered 4, after V lost 0 bases and J lost 12 bases. CDR3: CASSDSGGGPFF. The CDR3 nucleotides read TGTGCCAGCAGTGACTCTGGAGGGGGCCCTTTCTTT.

V usage is TRBV20-1 and J usage is TRBJ2-7, with unresolved D. Germline V gives CDR1 DFQATT, CDR2 SNEGSKA (reference sequence). The CDR3 extends over 11 amino acids. V was trimmed by 3 bases and J by 3 bases, leaving 6 bases between them. DNA of the CDR3: TGCAGTGCTAGGGCCGACTACGAGCAGTACTTC. Protein: CSARADYEQYF.